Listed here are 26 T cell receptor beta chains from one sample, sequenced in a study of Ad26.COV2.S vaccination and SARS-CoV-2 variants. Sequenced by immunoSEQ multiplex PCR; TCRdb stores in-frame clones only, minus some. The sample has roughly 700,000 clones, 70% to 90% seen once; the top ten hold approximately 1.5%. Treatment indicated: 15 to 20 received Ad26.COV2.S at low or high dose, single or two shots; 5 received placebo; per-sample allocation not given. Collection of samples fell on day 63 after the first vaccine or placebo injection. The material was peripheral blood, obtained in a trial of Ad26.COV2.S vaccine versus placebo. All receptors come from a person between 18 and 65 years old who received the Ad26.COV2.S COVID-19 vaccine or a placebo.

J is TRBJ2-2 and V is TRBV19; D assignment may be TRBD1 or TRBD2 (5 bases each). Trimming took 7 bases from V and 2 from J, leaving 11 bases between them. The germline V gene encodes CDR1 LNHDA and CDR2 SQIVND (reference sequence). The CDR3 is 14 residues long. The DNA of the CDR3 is TGTGCCAGTACCTGGGACCATAACACCGGGGAGCTGTTTTTT. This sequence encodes CASTWDHNTGELFF.

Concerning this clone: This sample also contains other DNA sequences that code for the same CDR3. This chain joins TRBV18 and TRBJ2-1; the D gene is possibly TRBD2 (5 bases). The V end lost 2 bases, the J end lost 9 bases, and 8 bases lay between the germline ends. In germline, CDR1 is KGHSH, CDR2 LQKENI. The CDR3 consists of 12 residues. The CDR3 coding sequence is TGTGCCAGCTCACCAACTAGTGGTGAGCAGTTCTTC. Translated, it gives CASSPTSGEQFF.

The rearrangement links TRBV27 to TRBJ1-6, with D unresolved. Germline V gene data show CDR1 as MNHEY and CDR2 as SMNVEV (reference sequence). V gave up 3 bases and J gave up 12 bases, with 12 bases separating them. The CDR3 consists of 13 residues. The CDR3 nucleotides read TGTGCCAGCAGTTTCGGTGTAATTCTACCCCTCCACTTT. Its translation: CASSFGVILPLHF.

The chain's CDR3 is CASSSQGGNTIYF. The CDR3 nucleotides are TGTGCCAGCAGCTCGCAGGGTGGAAACACCATATATTTT. V usage is TRBV7-2 and J usage is TRBJ1-3, with D possibly being TRBD1 (5 bases). Looked up from germline, CDR1 is SGHTA and CDR2 is FQGNSA. Trimming removed 4 bases at V and 3 bases at J, with 7 bases between. The CDR3 sequence is 13 residues long. Supplemented by reference TRBV7-2 and TRBJ1-3, the full variable domain reads GAGVSQSPSNKVTEKGKDVELRCDPISGHTALYWYRQSLGQGLEFLIYFQGNSAPDKSGLPSDRFSAERTGGSVSTLTIQRTQQEDSAVYLCASSSQGGNTIYFGEGSWLTVV.

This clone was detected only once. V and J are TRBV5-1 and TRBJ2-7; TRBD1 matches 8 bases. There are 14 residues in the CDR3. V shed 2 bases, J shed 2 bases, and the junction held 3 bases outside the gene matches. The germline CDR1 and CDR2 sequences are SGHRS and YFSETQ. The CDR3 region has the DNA TGCGCCAGCAGCTTACAGGGGGAAGCCTACGAGCAGTACTTC. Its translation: CASSLQGEAYEQYF. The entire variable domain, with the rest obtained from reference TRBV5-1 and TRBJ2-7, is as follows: KAGVTQTPRYLIKTRGQQVTLSCSPISGHRSVSWYQQTPGQGLQFLFEYFSETQRNKGNFPGRFSGRQFSNSRSEMNVSTLELGDSALYLCASSLQGEAYEQYFGPGTRLTVT.

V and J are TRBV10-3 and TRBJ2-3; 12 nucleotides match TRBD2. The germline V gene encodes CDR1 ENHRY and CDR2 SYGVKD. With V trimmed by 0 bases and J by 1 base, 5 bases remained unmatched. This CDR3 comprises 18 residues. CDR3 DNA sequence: TGTGCCATCAGTGAGTCGCCTAGCGGGAGGGCCCGCACAGATACGCAGTATTTT. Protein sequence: CAISESPSGRARTDTQYF.

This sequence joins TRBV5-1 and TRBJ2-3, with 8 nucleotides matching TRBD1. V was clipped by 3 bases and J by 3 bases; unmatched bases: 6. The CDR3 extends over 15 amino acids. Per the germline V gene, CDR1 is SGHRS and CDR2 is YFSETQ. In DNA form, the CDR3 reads TGCGCCAGCAGCTCAACAGGGGGTGGGACAGATACGCAGTATTTT. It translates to CASSSTGGGTDTQYF.

The CDR3 loop reads CASSPSGVGEKLFF. CDR3 nucleotides: TGTGCCAGCAGCCCCTCCGGGGTTGGGGAAAAACTGTTTTTT. The chain carries TRBV7-2 and TRBJ1-4; no definite D call. Germline values: CDR1 SGHTA, CDR2 FQGNSA. The CDR3 covers 14 residues. Trimming removed 5 bases at V and 8 bases at J, with 15 bases between.

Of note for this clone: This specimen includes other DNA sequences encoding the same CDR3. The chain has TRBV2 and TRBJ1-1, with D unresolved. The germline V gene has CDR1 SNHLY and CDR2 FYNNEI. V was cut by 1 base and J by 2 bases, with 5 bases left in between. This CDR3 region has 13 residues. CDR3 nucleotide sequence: TGTGCCAGCAGTGAAGGGTTAAACACTGAAGCTTTCTTT. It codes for CASSEGLNTEAFF.

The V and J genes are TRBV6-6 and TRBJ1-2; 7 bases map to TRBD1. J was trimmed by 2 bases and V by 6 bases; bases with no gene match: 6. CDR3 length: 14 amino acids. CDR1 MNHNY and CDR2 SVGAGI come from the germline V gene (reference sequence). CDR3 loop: CASSLGQANYGYTF. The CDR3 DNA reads TGTGCCAGCAGCCTCGGACAGGCAAACTATGGCTACACCTTC.

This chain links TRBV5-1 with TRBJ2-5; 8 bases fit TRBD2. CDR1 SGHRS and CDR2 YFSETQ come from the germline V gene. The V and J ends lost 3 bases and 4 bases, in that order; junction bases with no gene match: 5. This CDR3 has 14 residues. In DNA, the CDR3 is TGCGCCAGCAGCTCTGGACTAGCTCGAGAGACCCAGTACTTC. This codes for CASSSGLARETQYF.

The CDR3 nucleotides are TGTGCCAGTAAGCCGGGACACAGCTCTGGAAACACCATATATTTT. Amino acids: CASKPGHSSGNTIYF. J is TRBJ1-3 and V is TRBV19; weak D call: TRBD1 (6 bases). Trimming stripped 7 bases from V and 0 bases from J, with 13 bases between. CDR1 is LNHDA, CDR2 SQIVND, per germline (reference sequence). The CDR3 extends over 15 amino acids.

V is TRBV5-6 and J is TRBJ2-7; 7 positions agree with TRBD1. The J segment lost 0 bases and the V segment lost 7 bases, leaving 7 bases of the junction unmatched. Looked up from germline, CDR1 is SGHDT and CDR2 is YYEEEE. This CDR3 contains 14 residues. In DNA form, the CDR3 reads TGTGCCAGCCTCGGAAACAGGGGCTCCTACGAGCAGTACTTC. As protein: CASLGNRGSYEQYF.

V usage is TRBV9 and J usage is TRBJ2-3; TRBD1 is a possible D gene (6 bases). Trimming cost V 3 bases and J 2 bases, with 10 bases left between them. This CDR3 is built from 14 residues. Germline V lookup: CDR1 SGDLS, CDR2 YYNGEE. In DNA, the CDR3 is TGTGCCAGCAGCGCAGGACAGCCCACAGATACGCAGTATTTT. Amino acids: CASSAGQPTDTQYF.

CDR3 protein: CASSLGVPGQSSYNEQFF. The CDR3, as DNA: TGCGCCAGCAGCTTGGGGGTCCCGGGACAAAGCTCCTACAATGAGCAGTTCTTC. V and J are TRBV5-1 and TRBJ2-1; maybe TRBD1 (6 bases). V dropped 0 bases and J dropped 0 bases, with 16 bases sitting between them. The CDR3 has 18 residues. Germline V CDR1 and CDR2: SGHRS, YFSETQ.

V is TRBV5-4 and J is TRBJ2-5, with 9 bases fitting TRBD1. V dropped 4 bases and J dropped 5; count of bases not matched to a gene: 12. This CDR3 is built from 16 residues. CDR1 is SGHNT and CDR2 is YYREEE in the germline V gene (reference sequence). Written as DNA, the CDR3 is TGTGCCAGCAGCCGATACCCACAGGGGGCAGGGGAGACCCAGTACTTC. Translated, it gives CASSRYPQGAGETQYF.

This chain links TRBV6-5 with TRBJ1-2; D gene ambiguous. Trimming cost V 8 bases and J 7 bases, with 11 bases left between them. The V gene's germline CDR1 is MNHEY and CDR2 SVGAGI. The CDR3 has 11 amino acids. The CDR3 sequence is CASSEVGGYTF. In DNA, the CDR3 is TGTGCCAGCTCGGAGGTGGGTGGCTACACCTTC.

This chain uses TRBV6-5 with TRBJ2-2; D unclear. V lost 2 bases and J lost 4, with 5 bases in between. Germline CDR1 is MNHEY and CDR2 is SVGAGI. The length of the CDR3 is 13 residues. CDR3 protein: CASSYVSTGELFF. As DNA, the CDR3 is TGTGCCAGCAGTTACGTGTCCACCGGGGAGCTGTTTTTT.

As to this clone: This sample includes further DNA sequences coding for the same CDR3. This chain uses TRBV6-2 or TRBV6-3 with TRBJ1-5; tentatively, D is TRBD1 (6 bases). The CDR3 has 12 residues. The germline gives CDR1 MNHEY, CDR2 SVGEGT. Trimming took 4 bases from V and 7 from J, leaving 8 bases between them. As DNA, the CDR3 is TGTGCCAGCAGTTTTCAGGGGCAGCCCCAGCATTTT. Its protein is CASSFQGQPQHF.

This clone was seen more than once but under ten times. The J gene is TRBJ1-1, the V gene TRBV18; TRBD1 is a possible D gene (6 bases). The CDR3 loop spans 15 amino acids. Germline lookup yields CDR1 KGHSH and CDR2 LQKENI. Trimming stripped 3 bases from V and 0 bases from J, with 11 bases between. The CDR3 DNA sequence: TGTGCCAGCTCACCCACAGGGCCCATGAACACTGAAGCTTTCTTT. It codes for CASSPTGPMNTEAFF.

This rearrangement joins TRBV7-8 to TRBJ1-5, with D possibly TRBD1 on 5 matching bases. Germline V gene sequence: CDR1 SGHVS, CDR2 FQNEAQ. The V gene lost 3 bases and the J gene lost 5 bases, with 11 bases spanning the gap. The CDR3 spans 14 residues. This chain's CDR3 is CASSFGGWDQPQHF. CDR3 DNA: TGTGCCAGCAGCTTTGGGGGTTGGGATCAGCCCCAGCATTTT.

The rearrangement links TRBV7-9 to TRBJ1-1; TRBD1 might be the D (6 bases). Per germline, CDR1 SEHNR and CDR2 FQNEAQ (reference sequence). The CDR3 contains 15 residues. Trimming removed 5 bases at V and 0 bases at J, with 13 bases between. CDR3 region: CASSPGQHMNTEAFF. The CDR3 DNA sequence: TGTGCCAGCAGCCCCGGACAGCATATGAACACTGAAGCTTTCTTT.

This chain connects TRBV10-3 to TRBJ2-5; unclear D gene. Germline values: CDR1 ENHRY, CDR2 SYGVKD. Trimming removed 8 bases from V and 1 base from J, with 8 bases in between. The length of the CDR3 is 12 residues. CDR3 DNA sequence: TGTGCCATCGGTACAACCCAAGAGACCCAGTACTTC. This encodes CAIGTTQETQYF.

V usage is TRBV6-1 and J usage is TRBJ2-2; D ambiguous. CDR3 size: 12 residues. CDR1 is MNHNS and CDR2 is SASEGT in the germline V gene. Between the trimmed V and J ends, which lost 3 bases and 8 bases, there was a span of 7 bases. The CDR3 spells CASSDAVGELFF. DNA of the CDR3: TGTGCCAGCAGTGACGCAGTGGGGGAGCTGTTTTTT.

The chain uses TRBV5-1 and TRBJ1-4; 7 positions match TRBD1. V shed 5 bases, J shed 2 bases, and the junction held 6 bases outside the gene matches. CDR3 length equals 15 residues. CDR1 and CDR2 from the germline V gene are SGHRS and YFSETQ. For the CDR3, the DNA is TGCGCCAGCAGGGTACAGGGGATGACTAATGAAAAACTGTTTTTT. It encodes CASRVQGMTNEKLFF.

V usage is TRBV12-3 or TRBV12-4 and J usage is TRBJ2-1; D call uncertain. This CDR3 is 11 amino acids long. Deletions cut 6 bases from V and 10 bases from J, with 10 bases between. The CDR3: CASSNQGEQFF. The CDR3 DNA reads TGTGCCAGCAGCAATCAAGGGGAGCAGTTCTTC.